This is a list of T cell receptor beta chains from one sample in a study of cytotoxic CD8 clonotypes in ibrutinib-treated CLL. The repertoire was sequenced with immunoSEQ multiplex PCR; TCRdb's copy has only in-frame clones and lacks some. The sample holds approximately 100,000 clones; 70% to 85% are singletons and the top ten take approximately 30%. Source: PBMCs, taken after 12 months of ibrutinib treatment. The receptors stem from a human donor with chronic lymphocytic leukemia. Both conserved end residues are part of each CDR3. The D gene is left open where the match is weak. Size values are once, few and many counts, or a class for expanded clones, and some rows have none.

d_call	clone_size	v_call	j_call	cdr3_nt	cdr3_aa
TRBD1	-	TRBV2	TRBJ2-1	TGTGCCAGCAGTGTGGGACAGGCTTACAATGAGCAGTTCTTC	CASSVGQAYNEQFF
-	few	TRBV7-2	TRBJ1-1	TGTGCCAGCAGCCCGAGTCGGGGGATGAACACTGAAGCTTTCTTT	CASSPSRGMNTEAFF
-	few	TRBV5-1	TRBJ1-3	TGCGCCAGCAGCGAACAGGGAAACACCATATATTTT	CASSEQGNTIYF
TRBD1	-	TRBV6-6	TRBJ1-6	TGTGCCAGCAGTTATGAGGGACAGGGCTATAATTCACCCCTCCACTTT	CASSYEGQGYNSPLHF
-	-	TRBV4-3	TRBJ2-3	TGCGCCAGCAGCCAAGAAGGGGCTAGCACAGATACGCAGTATTTT	CASSQEGASTDTQYF
-	-	TRBV5-4	TRBJ2-7	TGTGCCAGCAGTCACTCTAATACAGGGTACGAGCAGTACTTC	CASSHSNTGYEQYF
-	-	TRBV5-1	TRBJ1-1	TGCGCCAGCAGCTTGATAGCTGAGAACACTGAAGCTTTCTTT	CASSLIAENTEAFF
-	-	TRBV21-1	TRBJ2-5	TGTGCCAGCAGCAAAAGGACTAGTCGATTCTGTGAGACCCAGTACTTC	CASSKRTSRFCETQYF
TRBD2	few	TRBV6-5	TRBJ2-3	TGTGCCAGCAGTTACGGCGGGGGGATCACAGATACGCAGTATTTT	CASSYGGGITDTQYF
-	once	TRBV18	TRBJ2-5	TGTGCCAGCTCGCCAGCGGGCGAGGGAGAGACCCAGTACTTC	CASSPAGEGETQYF
TRBD1	-	TRBV2	TRBJ2-7	TGTGCCAGCAGATTACGACAGGGGGCTGGTGAGCAGTACTTC	CASRLRQGAGEQYF
-	-	TRBV7-2	TRBJ2-7	TGTGCCAGCAGCTTTCGGAGGGAGACCTACGAGCAGTACTTC	CASSFRRETYEQYF
-	-	TRBV19	TRBJ1-6	TGTGCCAGCTCCGGGCGCAGCTCCTATAATTCACCCCTCCACTTT	CASSGRSSYNSPLHF
TRBD2	-	TRBV27	TRBJ2-2	TGTGCCAGCAGTTTAGGCGGGGGGGCAACCGGGGAGCTGTTTTTT	CASSLGGGATGELFF
TRBD2	few	TRBV27	TRBJ2-5	TGTGCCAGCAGGAGACTAGCGGGGGAGCAAGAGACCCAGTACTTC	CASRRLAGEQETQYF
-	-	TRBV20-1	TRBJ1-2	TGCAGTGCTCTCACGGACTTGGGCGTCTCCTTC	CSALTDLGVSF
-	-	TRBV27	TRBJ2-7	TGTGCCAGCAGTTTAAAGTCTGCCGGAAGTTACGAGCAGTACTTC	CASSLKSAGSYEQYF
-	-	TRBV13	TRBJ2-5	TGTGCCAGCAGCTTTGGGCGGGGAATTCAAGAGACCCAGTACTTC	CASSFGRGIQETQYF
TRBD1	few	TRBV18	TRBJ1-6	TGTGCCAGCTCATGGACAGGGGTCTCACCCCTCCACTTT	CASSWTGVSPLHF
-	-	TRBV27	TRBJ2-2	TGTGCCAGCAGTTTTTCCAAAAACACCGGGGAGCTGTTTTTT	CASSFSKNTGELFF
-	-	TRBV13	TRBJ2-7	TGTGCCAGCAGCTTGTCTTCCTACGAGCAGTACTTC	CASSLSSYEQYF
-	-	TRBV5-4	TRBJ2-3	TGTGCCAGCAGCCCCTCGGCGGGGTGGACGCAGTATTTT	CASSPSAGWTQYF
-	-	TRBV14	TRBJ2-3	TGTGCCAGCAGCCAAATGGCGGGGCGATATACGCAGTATTTT	CASSQMAGRYTQYF
-	few	TRBV4-2	TRBJ2-1	TGTGCCGTTGGTGGGGGACCCTACAATGAGCAGTTCTTC	CAVGGGPYNEQFF
-	few	TRBV9	TRBJ2-6	TGTGCCAGCAGCGTACTGCGCGGGGCCAACGTCCTGACTTTC	CASSVLRGANVLTF
-	-	TRBV7-3	TRBJ1-6	TGTGCCAGCAGCTTAGATTGGAATTCACCCCTCCACTTT	CASSLDWNSPLHF
-	-	TRBV11-2	TRBJ1-6	TGTGCCAGCAGCTTAGATGGTTGGTCCTCCTATAATTCACCCCTCCACTTT	CASSLDGWSSYNSPLHF
-	-	TRBV29-1	TRBJ2-1	TGCAGCTCCTCAGTGGATGAGCAGTTCTTC	CSSSVDEQFF
-	-	TRBV7-3	TRBJ2-3	TGTGCCAGCAGGCAAACTAGCACTGGTACGCAGTATTTT	CASRQTSTGTQYF
-	-	TRBV19	TRBJ1-1	TGTGCCAGTAGGTTTACAGGACTGAACACTGAAGCTTTCTTT	CASRFTGLNTEAFF
-	-	TRBV4-1	TRBJ1-5	TGCGCCAGCAGCCAAGAAAGATATAGCAATCAGCCCCAGCATTTT	CASSQERYSNQPQHF
TRBD1	-	TRBV28	TRBJ1-6	TGTGCCAGCAGTTTGGGACAGCTTAATTCGCCCCTCCACTTT	CASSLGQLNSPLHF
TRBD1	-	TRBV27	TRBJ2-7	TGTGCCAGCAGTCCCCGGACAGGGGGCGCGGGGGAGCAGTACTTC	CASSPRTGGAGEQYF
-	-	TRBV4-3	TRBJ2-2	TGCGCCAGCAGCCAACCTACTGGGGTTGGAACCGGGGAGCTGTTTTTT	CASSQPTGVGTGELFF
-	-	TRBV18	TRBJ2-7	TGTGCCAGCTCACCAGGGGCGAGCTCCTACGAGCAGTACTTC	CASSPGASSYEQYF
-	-	TRBV7-8	TRBJ2-7	TGTGCCAGCACCCCAGGTGGGAACGACGAGCAGTACTTC	CASTPGGNDEQYF
-	-	TRBV19	TRBJ2-6	TGTGCCAGTAGTATCCCCGGGACACCTGGGGCCAACGTCCTGACTTTC	CASSIPGTPGANVLTF
TRBD2	few	TRBV5-5	TRBJ2-7	TGTGCCAGCAGCTTCGGACTAGCGGGGGCCTACTCCTACGAGCAGTACTTC	CASSFGLAGAYSYEQYF
-	-	TRBV25-1	TRBJ1-1	TGTGCCAGCAGGTGGGGGAACACTGAAGCTTTCTTT	CASRWGNTEAFF
-	-	TRBV5-4	TRBJ2-3	TGTGCCAGCAGCTTGGCCCAGAGGGGTAGCACAGATACGCAGTATTTT	CASSLAQRGSTDTQYF
-	-	TRBV7-9	TRBJ2-7	TGTGCCAGCAGCTTACCGGGTGGAGGTTCACACTACGAGCAGTACTTC	CASSLPGGGSHYEQYF
TRBD1	-	TRBV27	TRBJ2-7	TGTGCCAGCAGCCGGACGGACAGGGCTAACGAGCAGTACTTC	CASSRTDRANEQYF
-	-	TRBV6-5	TRBJ1-5	TGTGCCAGCAGTCACGAGGGAGGGACCACTCAGCCCCAGCATTTT	CASSHEGGTTQPQHF
-	-	TRBV7-8	TRBJ2-1	TGTGCCAGCAGCTTAGCGCGTAGGGGGGGTACTAATGAGCAGTTCTTC	CASSLARRGGTNEQFF
-	-	TRBV6-1	TRBJ1-1	TGTGCCAGCAGTGAAGTTCCAGGGAGGAACACTGAAGCTTTCTTT	CASSEVPGRNTEAFF
TRBD1	-	TRBV6-5	TRBJ1-5	TGTGCCAGCAGCTCGGACAGGGAGAGACAGCCCCAGCATTTT	CASSSDRERQPQHF
TRBD1	-	TRBV15	TRBJ2-7	TGTGCCACCAGCAGTTACAGGGGGAAGACCTACGAGCAGTACTTC	CATSSYRGKTYEQYF
-	once	TRBV28	TRBJ1-2	TGTGCCAGCAGTTTACGAGGGGACTATGGCTACACCTTC	CASSLRGDYGYTF
-	-	TRBV27	TRBJ1-5	TGTGCCAGCAGCCCCTCCTGGGACAGCAATCAGCCCCAGCATTTT	CASSPSWDSNQPQHF
TRBD1	-	TRBV6-4	TRBJ1-5	TGTGCCAGCAGTGTGGACAGGGACCAGCCCCAGCATTTT	CASSVDRDQPQHF
-	few	TRBV9	TRBJ1-1	TGTGCCAGCAGCGTAGCCTCCACTGAAGCTTTCTTT	CASSVASTEAFF
-	-	TRBV27	TRBJ2-7	TGTGCCAGCAGTCTTAAAACTTCCGGGACAAGCTCCTACGAGCAGTACTTC	CASSLKTSGTSSYEQYF
TRBD2	once	TRBV7-3	TRBJ2-3	TGTGCCAGCAGCTATCAATCGGGGGGTAGCACAGATACGCAGTATTTT	CASSYQSGGSTDTQYF
TRBD1	-	TRBV18	TRBJ1-6	TGTGCCAGCTCACCTACAGGGGATAATTCACCCCTCCACTTT	CASSPTGDNSPLHF
-	-	TRBV28	TRBJ2-7	TGTGCCAGCAGTCCGGCCATCAAGCGCTACGAGCAGTACTTC	CASSPAIKRYEQYF
TRBD2	-	TRBV7-9	TRBJ2-5	TGTGCCAGCAGCTTAACTACTAGCGGGGGTGAGACCCAGTACTTC	CASSLTTSGGETQYF